This passage covers 30 T cell receptor beta chains from one sample sequenced in a study of cytomegalovirus exposure and HLA in healthy donors. Primers included in the PCR were 60 Vbeta and 13 Jbeta primers. Using immunoSEQ multiplex PCR, the repertoire was profiled, and TCRdb retains in-frame clones only, with some absent. The table has 130,000 to 150,000 clones, over 80% seen once. The specimen sequenced was PBMCs. The receptors were gathered from a male donor in good health and CMV-seronegative.

V usage is TRBV19 and J usage is TRBJ1-1; the D is unclear. With 6 bases removed from V and 2 bases from J, the gap between germline ends came to 7 bases. The CDR3 spans 12 residues. Germline assignment: CDR1 LNHDA and CDR2 SQIVND (reference sequence). CDR3 amino acids: CASSRTNTEAFF. DNA of the CDR3: TGTGCCAGTAGCCGGACTAACACTGAAGCTTTCTTT.

The genes are TRBV5-8 and TRBJ1-5; TRBD1 matches at 8 bases. Trimming took 4 bases from V and 6 from J; bases not matched to a gene: 6. From germline, CDR1 is SGHTS and CDR2 YDEGEE. The CDR3 consists of 14 residues. CDR3 residues: CASSTGTGGQPQHF. CDR3 coding DNA: TGTGCCAGCAGCACTGGGACAGGTGGTCAGCCCCAGCATTTT.

The chain employs TRBV5-6 and TRBJ1-4; 8 bases are shared with TRBD1. Germline V gene data show CDR1 as SGHDT and CDR2 as YYEEEE. V shed 1 base, J shed 6 bases, and the junction held 5 bases outside the gene matches. The CDR3 totals 15 residues. The CDR3 coding sequence is TGTGCCAGCAGCTTGATGGGCAGGGGGCATGAAAAACTGTTTTTT. Encoded protein: CASSLMGRGHEKLFF.

This sequence joins TRBV4-1 and TRBJ2-1; D remains unclear. CDR3 length: 16 residues. Trimming took 2 bases from V and 6 from J, leaving 17 bases between them. CDR1 MGHRA and CDR2 YSYEKL come from the germline V gene. This CDR3 is CASSQTPRIEANEQFF. The CDR3 DNA reads as TGCGCCAGCAGCCAAACCCCTAGAATCGAGGCCAATGAGCAGTTCTTC.

This sequence joins TRBV7-2 and TRBJ2-7; tentative D call: TRBD1 (7 bases). Trimming removed 0 bases at V and 3 bases at J, with 12 bases between. The CDR3 is 15 residues long. CDR1 SGHTA and CDR2 FQGNSA come from the germline V gene. The chain's CDR3 is CASSLAAGGIYEQYF. The CDR3 DNA reads as TGTGCCAGCAGCTTAGCGGCAGGGGGGATCTACGAGCAGTACTTC.

The chain couples TRBV7-9 to TRBJ2-1; D remains ambiguous. Trimming pared 0 bases from V and 5 bases from J, leaving 11 bases between. The CDR3 contains 15 residues. Germline V lookup: CDR1 SEHNR, CDR2 FQNEAQ (reference sequence). The CDR3 nucleotides are TGTGCCAGCAGCTTAGCCCAGGTTTACCACAATGAGCAGTTCTTC. It is translated as CASSLAQVYHNEQFF.

J is TRBJ1-2 and V is TRBV7-9; weak D call: TRBD1 (5 bases). The V gene lost 7 bases and the J gene lost 8 bases, with 17 bases spanning the gap. The CDR3 sequence is 13 residues long. Germline CDR1 SEHNR, CDR2 FQNEAQ (reference sequence). The CDR3: CASNGGGSKGYTF. The DNA of the CDR3 is TGTGCCAGCAATGGGGGAGGATCAAAGGGCTACACCTTC.

The rearrangement joins TRBV6-5 to TRBJ2-4; the D is unclear. CDR1 is MNHEY, CDR2 SVGAGI, per germline. This CDR3 comprises 14 residues. Deletions cut 5 bases from V and 4 bases from J, with 12 bases between. CDR3 sequence reads: CASSPVTGKNIQYF. CDR3 sequence (DNA): TGTGCCAGCAGTCCCGTGACCGGGAAAAACATTCAGTACTTC.

The chain joins TRBV6-5 to TRBJ2-1; the match to TRBD2 covers 7 bases. V shed 6 bases and J 10 bases; nucleotides not matched to a gene: 15. The CDR3 sequence is 15 residues long. Germline CDR1 reads MNHEY; CDR2 reads SVGAGI. CDR3 bases: TGTGCCAGCAGATTAATGGGGATTGGGGGGGGAGAGCAGTTCTTC. Translating gives CASRLMGIGGGEQFF.

The chain has TRBV5-4 and TRBJ1-6; TRBD1 might be the D (5 bases). V dropped 4 bases and J dropped 3 bases, with 26 bases sitting between them. CDR1 SGHNT and CDR2 YYREEE come from the germline V gene (reference sequence). This CDR3 has 20 residues. This CDR3 reads CASSRQPQTVNINYNSPLHF. The DNA of the CDR3 is TGTGCCAGCAGCCGACAACCCCAGACAGTCAACATAAACTATAATTCACCCCTCCACTTT. Looking up the rest from reference TRBV5-4 and TRBJ1-6 gives the full variable domain: ETGVTQSPTHLIKTRGQQVTLRCSSQSGHNTVSWYQQALGQGPQFIFQYYREEENGRGNFPPRFSGLQFPNYSSELNVNALELDDSALYLCASSRQPQTVNINYNSPLHFGNGTRLTVT.

Written as DNA, the CDR3 is TGCAGCGTTGAAGGTACCAACAGAGTACAAGAGACCCAGTACTTC. Its protein is CSVEGTNRVQETQYF. V is TRBV29-1 and J is TRBJ2-5, with D uncertain. The CDR3 consists of 15 residues. CDR1 and CDR2 from the germline V gene are SQVTM and ANQGSEA. With 1 base removed from V and 2 bases from J, the gap between germline ends came to 14 bases.

The V and J genes are TRBV30 and TRBJ2-1; the match to TRBD1 covers 11 bases. There are 13 residues in the CDR3. V was clipped by 8 bases and J by 10 bases; unmatched bases: 10. The germline CDR1 and CDR2 sequences are GTSNPN and SVGIG (reference sequence). The CDR3 bases are TGTGCCGGGGGACAGGGGGACGGAGACGAGCAGTTCTTC. This gives the protein CAGGQGDGDEQFF. Full variable domain (outside the CDR3, taken from reference TRBV30 and TRBJ2-1): SQTIHQWPATLVQPVGSPLSLECTVEGTSNPNLYWYRQAAGRGLQLLFYSVGIGQISSEVPQNLSASRPQDRQFILSSKKLLLSDSGFYLCAGGQGDGDEQFFGPGTRLTVL.

A few counts support this clone. This chain uses TRBV7-9 with TRBJ1-4, with D possibly matching TRBD1 (5 bases). Trimming shortened V by 2 bases and J by 8 bases, and 12 bases separated the two germline ends. Germline CDR1 and CDR2: SEHNR and FQNEAQ (reference sequence). This CDR3 has 14 amino acids. Here the CDR3 reads CASSLSGTGEKLFF. DNA for the CDR3: TGTGCCAGCAGCTTATCAGGGACTGGGGAAAAACTGTTTTTT.

The rearrangement joins TRBV25-1 to TRBJ1-1; D may be TRBD1 (6 bases). The CDR3 totals 15 residues. Trimming cost V 1 base and J 1 base, with 10 bases left between them. Germline CDR1 is MGHDK and CDR2 is SYGVNS. CDR3 sequence (DNA): TGTGCCAGCAGTGAATGGGGGACACAGAACACTGAAGCTTTCTTT. It codes for CASSEWGTQNTEAFF.

The chain carries TRBV7-9 and TRBJ2-5, with D perhaps matching TRBD1 (6 bases). Germline CDR1 SEHNR, CDR2 FQNEAQ (reference sequence). The CDR3 spans 13 residues. The V end lost 7 bases, the J end lost 2 bases, and 11 bases lay between the germline ends. The CDR3 is CASNPTGQETQYF. The CDR3, as DNA: TGTGCCAGCAACCCGACAGGTCAAGAGACCCAGTACTTC.

The chain recombines TRBV27 with TRBJ2-2, with 8 bases that match TRBD2. Trimming took 5 bases from V and 0 from J; bases not matched to a gene: 14. The CDR3 has 19 residues. CDR1 and CDR2 (germline): MNHEY, SMNVEV (reference sequence). The CDR3 DNA reads TGTGCCAGCAGTAAGATCTTCCAGGCGGGGGGAACGAACACCGGGGAGCTGTTTTTT. It codes for CASSKIFQAGGTNTGELFF.

The V gene is TRBV7-2, the J gene TRBJ1-2; D is uncertain. CDR3 length equals 14 residues. Germline loops: CDR1 SGHTA, CDR2 FQGNSA. Trimming removed 5 bases at V and 2 bases at J, with 12 bases between. CDR3 in DNA: TGTGCCAGCAGCCTAAGCCAGGTCAACTATGGCTACACCTTC. This gives the protein CASSLSQVNYGYTF.

The V and J genes are TRBV6-1 and TRBJ2-1, with 11 bases that match TRBD1. Unmatched junction bases numbered 9, after V lost 4 bases and J lost 7 bases. This CDR3 has 16 amino acids. Germline lookup yields CDR1 MNHNS and CDR2 SASEGT. This chain's CDR3 is CASSATPGTGGNEQFF. As DNA, the CDR3 is TGTGCCAGCAGTGCAACCCCCGGGACAGGGGGAAATGAGCAGTTCTTC.

The chain couples TRBV28 to TRBJ1-5; D not resolved. Germline CDR1 is MDHEN and CDR2 is SYDVKM. The CDR3 sequence is 15 residues long. V was pared by 6 bases and J by 6 bases, with 18 bases between. The CDR3 DNA follows: TGTGCCAGCAGGACCGATGCAGGTCGCCGTCAGCCCCAGCATTTT. The encoded protein is CASRTDAGRRQPQHF.

This chain uses TRBV7-9 with TRBJ1-1; 7 bases map to TRBD1. This CDR3 region has 12 residues. The V and J ends lost 10 bases and 5 bases, in that order; junction bases with no gene match: 7. Germline CDR1 is SEHNR and CDR2 is FQNEAQ (reference sequence). The CDR3 DNA follows: TGTGCCACGTCCAGGGGGGTAACTGAAGCTTTCTTT. Translated, it gives CATSRGVTEAFF. Combining the CDR3 with reference TRBV7-9 and TRBJ1-1 gives the whole variable domain DTGVSQNPRHKITKRGQNVTFRCDPISEHNRLYWYRQTLGQGPEFLTYFQNEAQLEKSRLLSDRFSAERPKGSFSTLEIQRTEQGDSAMYLCATSRGVTEAFFGQGTRLTVV.

CDR3 bases: TGTGCCAGCAGCCCGTCGGGGGGACGCGTCGAGCAGTACTTC. Protein: CASSPSGGRVEQYF. J is TRBJ2-7 and V is TRBV27; 7 nucleotides match TRBD2. CDR1 is MNHEY and CDR2 is SMNVEV in the germline V gene (reference sequence). CDR3 length: 14 residues. V was clipped by 6 bases and J by 6 bases; unmatched bases: 11.

J is TRBJ2-7 and V is TRBV4-1; TRBD2 is a possible D gene (7 bases). The CDR3 covers 17 residues. Between the trimmed V and J ends, which lost 4 bases and 4 bases, there was a span of 23 bases. Germline CDR1 is MGHRA and CDR2 is YSYEKL. Here the CDR3 DNA reads TGCGCCAGCAGCCCCCGGTGGGGGGGCGCGACTGATTACGAGCAGTACTTC. This sequence encodes CASSPRWGGATDYEQYF.

The gene calls are TRBV5-4 and TRBJ2-6, with a weak D call TRBD2 (7 bases). The CDR3 is 19 residues long. Germline lookup yields CDR1 SGHNT and CDR2 YYREEE (reference sequence). Trimming cost V 3 bases and J 3 bases, with 22 bases left between them. DNA of the CDR3: TGTGCCAGCAGCTGGGGGGGCAGGGGCCCGGTTGATGGGGCCAACGTCCTGACTTTC. This codes for CASSWGGRGPVDGANVLTF.

The CDR3 DNA reads as TGTGCCAGCAGTCTGGAGGGTAACACCGGGGAGCTGTTTTTT. Translating it yields CASSLEGNTGELFF. The V and J genes are TRBV27 and TRBJ2-2; tentative D call: TRBD2 (6 bases). Trimming shortened V by 5 bases and J by 2 bases, and 9 bases separated the two germline ends. Germline lookup yields CDR1 MNHEY and CDR2 SMNVEV (reference sequence). The CDR3 totals 14 residues.

V gene TRBV7-8 combines with J gene TRBJ2-1, with TRBD2 matching over 13 bases. V was clipped by 1 base and J by 9 bases; unmatched bases: 6. CDR1 is SGHVS, CDR2 FQNEAQ, per germline. The CDR3 contains 16 residues. CDR3 coding DNA: TGTGCCAGCAGCTTAGTAGGGACTAGCGGGAAGGGTGAGCAGTTCTTC. Encoded protein: CASSLVGTSGKGEQFF.

The chain carries TRBV27 and TRBJ2-7, with 8 bases aligning to TRBD2. The CDR3 totals 14 residues. V shed 2 bases and J 0 bases; nucleotides not matched to a gene: 0. Per the germline V gene, CDR1 is MNHEY and CDR2 is SMNVEV (reference sequence). The CDR3 sequence: CASSLGTSSYEQYF. The CDR3 nucleotides are TGTGCCAGCAGTTTAGGGACTAGCTCCTACGAGCAGTACTTC.

The V call is TRBV5-5, the J call TRBJ2-2; 10 bases are a match to TRBD2. Germline-derived CDR1 and CDR2 are SGHKS and YYEKEE (reference sequence). The CDR3 is 17 residues long. The J segment lost 4 bases and the V segment lost 4 bases, leaving 10 bases of the junction unmatched. CDR3 in amino acids: CASSDKSGGAGTGELFF. CDR3 sequence (DNA): TGTGCCAGCAGCGATAAAAGCGGGGGGGCGGGCACCGGGGAGCTGTTTTTT.

J is TRBJ1-6 and V is TRBV28; D unclear. Germline CDR1 reads MDHEN; CDR2 reads SYDVKM. The V end was cut by 6 bases, the J end by 6 bases, with 15 bases between. CDR3 length: 15 amino acids. The DNA of the CDR3 is TGTGCCAGCAGCCCCCCGAGGGCAGCTAATTCACCCCTCCACTTT. Its translation: CASSPPRAANSPLHF.

CDR3 sequence (DNA): TGTGCCAGCAGCTTAATAGTCCATGAGCAGTTCTTC. Residues: CASSLIVHEQFF. This rearrangement joins TRBV7-2 to TRBJ2-1; D gene uncertain. There are 12 residues in the CDR3. V shed 2 bases and J shed 8 bases, with 7 bases lying between them. The germline V gene encodes CDR1 SGHTA and CDR2 FQGNSA.

This clone occurred a few times. This chain connects TRBV27 to TRBJ1-5; 8 nucleotides align to TRBD1. The germline CDR1 and CDR2 sequences are MNHEY and SMNVEV (reference sequence). The V segment lost 3 bases and the J segment 1 base; nucleotides outside the gene matches: 8. This CDR3 contains 17 residues. The CDR3 sequence: CASSFSPRQGSNQPQHF. Written as DNA, the CDR3 is TGTGCCAGCAGTTTTTCACCCCGACAGGGGAGCAATCAGCCCCAGCATTTT.